This paragraph covers one TCR beta chain sequence. Its specificity is unknown. The CDR3 covers 13 residues. Germline V lookup: CDR1 MNHEY, CDR2 SMNVEV (reference sequence). The record originates from a study of CXCR3-negative and CXCR3-positive naive CD8 T cells. The libraries of TRB cDNA were constructed through 5' RACE using UMI labels. TCRdb re-called the 5' RACE reads and catalogs CDR3 proteins one per entry, DNA excluded. The listing contains about 150,000 distinct CDR3 sequences. Naive CD8+ T cells were CD45RO-CCR7+CD27+CD95-. Study-wide findings and caveats: Both naive subsets, CXCR3-negative and CXCR3-positive, displayed similar TRBV-TRBJ usage, unlike memory cells. Against CXCR3-negative naive cells, CXCR3-positive naive cells showed more hydrophobic TRB CDR3s. Sequencing showed both naive subsets with comparably high diversity, and memory CD8+ cells much lower.

This clonotype originated in a human donor in good health. Some clones in this sample may be carry-over from other donors' samples. Sequenced input: naive CXCR3+ CD8+ T cells from blood. The subset is: CD45RO-CCR7+CD27+CD95- naive CD8+ T cells expressing CXCR3 (TNR3+). The V gene is TRBV27, the J gene TRBJ1-1; TCRdb names TRBD1, which stays unverified in the absence of DNA. The CDR3 here is CASGAGTSTEAFF.